The clone carrying this TCR beta chain was picked up one time. The antigen remains undetermined. This specimen belongs to a study of cytomegalovirus exposure and HLA in healthy donors. This PCR relied on a set of 60 Vbeta primers and 13 Jbeta primers. Clones were sequenced by immunoSEQ multiplex PCR, and TCRdb holds only the in-frame ones, with some missing. The table includes approximately 190,000 clones, 82% detected once. V gave up 8 bases and J gave up 4 bases, with 15 bases separating them. Germline V CDR1 and CDR2: SQVTM, ANQGSEA. CDR3 size: 13 residues. Study observations and caveats: Several top significant clusters appeared, in a later analysis, to be linked to common viral pathogens. Analyzed later, most CMV-associated TCR beta chains appeared HLA-restricted.

Sequencing used PBMCs. The sequence was collected from a boy aged 2-15 years in good health and CMV-seronegative. The chain employs TRBV29-1 and TRBJ1-3; no firm D call. CDR3 sequence reads: CSTAPRLGNTIYF. CDR3 DNA: TGCAGCACCGCTCCCAGGTTGGGAAACACCATATATTTT.